This entry lists 18 T cell receptor beta chains sequenced from one sample in a study of cytomegalovirus exposure and HLA in healthy donors. A multiplex PCR was run with 60 Vbeta primers and 13 Jbeta primers. The repertoire was sequenced with immunoSEQ multiplex PCR; TCRdb's copy has only in-frame clones and lacks some. The sample includes 200,000 to 250,000 clones, around four fifths of them seen just once. The sample consisted of PBMCs. The receptors originated from a boy between 2 and 10 years old in good health and CMV-seronegative.

The rearrangement links TRBV25-1 to TRBJ2-7; no reliable D call. V lost 5 bases and J lost 0, with 11 bases in between. The germline gives CDR1 MGHDK, CDR2 SYGVNS. There are 14 residues in the CDR3. The CDR3 region has the DNA TGTGCCAGCAGTTCAGGCAGTAGCTCCTACGAGCAGTACTTC. Protein product: CASSSGSSSYEQYF.

J is TRBJ1-1 and V is TRBV19, with a tentative D call TRBD1 (5 bases). The V gene's germline CDR1 is LNHDA and CDR2 SQIVND (reference sequence). V was cut by 6 bases and J by 5 bases, with 13 bases left in between. There are 13 residues in the CDR3. In nucleotides, the CDR3 is TGTGCCAGTAGAAGCGGGGCCTGGACTGAAGCTTTCTTT. It translates to CASRSGAWTEAFF.

The V call is TRBV14, the J call TRBJ1-4; tentative D call: TRBD1 (5 bases). The CDR3 spans 15 residues. Trimming left V 1 base short and J 4 bases short, with 10 bases between. The germline gives CDR1 SGHDN, CDR2 FVKESK. In DNA, the CDR3 is TGTGCCAGCAGCCAAGTACGGGGGGGTAATGAAAAACTGTTTTTT. Translated: CASSQVRGGNEKLFF.

The rearrangement links TRBV6-5 to TRBJ2-3; D may be TRBD1 (5 bases). CDR1 is MNHEY and CDR2 is SVGAGI in the germline V gene. V was pared by 1 base and J by 2 bases, with 10 bases between. The CDR3 contains 15 residues. Here the CDR3 reads CASSYYGRATDTQYF. CDR3 coding DNA: TGTGCCAGCAGTTACTATGGCAGGGCCACAGATACGCAGTATTTT.

This chain joins TRBV10-3 and TRBJ2-5; D is unclear. CDR3 length: 13 amino acids. Germline-derived CDR1 and CDR2 are ENHRY and SYGVKD. V was cut by 3 bases and J by 5 bases, with 10 bases left in between. The CDR3: CAISDSSVETQYF. CDR3 DNA: TGTGCCATCAGTGACTCGAGTGTGGAGACCCAGTACTTC.

CDR3 bases: TGTGCCAGCAGCTTGGCCGATACGCAGTATTTT. Its protein is CASSLADTQYF. The chain carries TRBV6-6 and TRBJ2-3; D is ambiguous. This CDR3 is 11 amino acids long. Germline CDR1 reads MNHNY; CDR2 reads SVGAGI (reference sequence). Trimming cost V 6 bases and J 6 bases, with 7 bases left between them.

This chain uses TRBV5-1 with TRBJ2-1; 8 nucleotides align to TRBD1. V gave up 4 bases and J gave up 6 bases; unmatched junction bases: 6. The CDR3 spans 14 residues. Germline CDR1 SGHRS, CDR2 YFSETQ. DNA for the CDR3: TGCGCCAGCAGCCAGGGACAGGACCCCAATGAGCAGTTCTTC. Translated, it gives CASSQGQDPNEQFF.

The V call is TRBV10-3, the J call TRBJ2-7; TRBD1 matches 11 bases. CDR3 length: 16 amino acids. Trimming removed 3 bases from V and 9 bases from J; junction bases left unmatched: 13. Germline lookup yields CDR1 ENHRY and CDR2 SYGVKD. The CDR3 bases are TGTGCCATCAGTGAAGTCCCGGGACAGGGGGTCCACGGGCAGTACTTC. Amino acid sequence: CAISEVPGQGVHGQYF.

This chain uses TRBV7-2 with TRBJ1-1; the D is unclear. Trimming removed 1 base from V and 7 bases from J, with 7 bases in between. This CDR3 is built from 12 residues. Germline V gene lookup returns CDR1 SGHTA and CDR2 FQGNSA. For the CDR3, the DNA is TGTGCCAGCAGCTTAGAGACGGGTGAAGCTTTCTTT. Translated, it gives CASSLETGEAFF.

V and J are TRBV5-1 and TRBJ2-2; TRBD2 agrees at 7 bases. The CDR3 spans 17 residues. V was clipped by 4 bases and J by 7 bases; unmatched bases: 16. CDR1 and CDR2 (germline): SGHRS, YFSETQ. The DNA of the CDR3 is TGCGCCAGCAGCCCGGAGGCGGGAGAAGGATTCGGCGGGGAGCTGTTTTTT. The encoded protein is CASSPEAGEGFGGELFF.

This sequence joins TRBV9 and TRBJ2-1, with 13 bases identical to TRBD2. This CDR3 contains 16 residues. The V gene's germline CDR1 is SGDLS and CDR2 YYNGEE. Unmatched junction bases numbered 8, after V lost 3 bases and J lost 8 bases. This chain's CDR3 is CASSATGTSGIYEQFF. The DNA of the CDR3 is TGTGCCAGCAGCGCAACCGGGACTAGCGGGATCTATGAGCAGTTCTTC.

This chain uses TRBV6-1 with TRBJ2-3, with D perhaps matching TRBD1 (5 bases). Germline CDR1 is MNHNS and CDR2 is SASEGT. V was trimmed by 7 bases and J by 0 bases, leaving 14 bases between them. The CDR3 length is 15 residues. The CDR3 coding sequence is TGTGCCAGCACCGAGGAAGGGGCCAGCACAGATACGCAGTATTTT. Its translation: CASTEEGASTDTQYF.

The chain has TRBV6-4 and TRBJ2-3; TRBD2 matches at 9 bases. With 5 bases clipped from V and 5 bases from J, the junction kept 8 bases outside the gene matches. The germline V gene encodes CDR1 MRHNA and CDR2 SNTAGT. This CDR3 spans 15 amino acids. This chain's CDR3 is CASSLSGGYRDTQYF. DNA for the CDR3: TGTGCCAGCAGTCTTAGCGGGGGATATAGAGATACGCAGTATTTT.

This clone was picked up one time. This CDR3 reads CASSLVAGDGYEQYF. In nucleotides, the CDR3 is TGCGCCAGCAGCTTGGTGGCTGGCGACGGGTACGAGCAGTACTTC. The chain joins TRBV5-1 to TRBJ2-5; D not certain. The last part of the DNA fits TRBJ2-7 better; the J call may be wrong. Germline CDR1 and CDR2: SGHRS and YFSETQ. The CDR3 is made up of 15 amino acids.

The chain joins TRBV6-1 to TRBJ2-2; no reliable D call. Germline V lookup: CDR1 MNHNS, CDR2 SASEGT. The CDR3 loop spans 14 amino acids. V lost 2 bases, J lost 3 bases, and 7 bases lay in between. The CDR3 coding sequence is TGTGCCAGCAGTGAACCTGGCTACACCGGGGAGCTGTTTTTT. This translates into CASSEPGYTGELFF.

V gene TRBV6-6 combines with J gene TRBJ1-5, with 11 bases fitting TRBD1. J gave up 6 bases and V 3 bases, and 1 base lay outside the gene matches. CDR1 and CDR2 from the germline V gene are MNHNY and SVGAGI (reference sequence). The CDR3 loop spans 14 amino acids. The CDR3 loop reads CASSYGTGGQPQHF. In DNA form, the CDR3 reads TGTGCCAGCAGTTATGGGACAGGGGGTCAGCCCCAGCATTTT.

This clone was recorded once. V is TRBV20-1 and J is TRBJ1-1; D gene uncertain. The germline V gene encodes CDR1 DFQATT and CDR2 SNEGSKA (reference sequence). The CDR3 sequence is 11 residues long. The V and J ends lost 6 bases and 7 bases respectively, with 12 bases between them. The CDR3 reads CSAEQSIEAFF. The CDR3 DNA reads as TGCAGTGCGGAACAGTCAATTGAAGCTTTCTTT.

The CDR3 spells CASSFQQGLGETQYF. The CDR3 DNA reads TGTGCCAGCAGCTTTCAGCAGGGACTAGGAGAGACCCAGTACTTC. The V call is TRBV7-9, the J call TRBJ2-5; 8 positions match TRBD2. The V gene's germline CDR1 is SEHNR and CDR2 FQNEAQ (reference sequence). The length of the CDR3 is 15 residues. Trimming cost V 3 bases and J 4 bases; bases outside gene matches: 7.